The clone carrying this T cell receptor beta chain was observed many times. The antigen is not known. Looked up from germline, CDR1 is SGHRS and CDR2 is YFSETQ. CDR3 length: 15 amino acids. V was pared by 6 bases and J by 6 bases, with 12 bases of the junction left unmatched. The time point denotes: newly diagnosed GD, antithyroid drugs for less than 3 months. The TCR library used RNA extracted from PBMCs. Through Arm-PCR of CDR3 regions and iRepertoire HTBI primers, TCR beta libraries were built. TCRdb itself ran the multiplex PCR reads through MiXCR, one entry per CDR3 protein. This table has 520,000 or so distinct CDR3 sequences, more than 10% appearing once. The data were obtained in a study of regulatory T cells in long-lasting Graves disease. Points from the study as a whole: TRBV28, TRBJ1-2 and TRBJ2-5 emerged as the favored segments in persistent disease. Researchers reported studying only peripheral blood, not thyroid tissue.

The same data also contributed to another study, on T cells in Graves' hyperthyroidism and ophthalmopathy. That paper adds: Diagnostic assessment was based on clinical symptoms, serum thyroxine and TRAb, thyroid ultrasound and orbital computed tomography. The model anticipated ophthalmopathy a median about six months pre-onset.

The clonotype originates from a woman aged 25-40 years with Graves disease. The gene calls are TRBV5-1 and TRBJ2-3; the match to TRBD2 covers 8 bases. Material: peripheral blood mononuclear cells (PBMCs), obtained at new diagnosis, from a patient treated with antithyroid drugs. The CDR3 nucleotides read TGCGCCAGCAAATGGATAGCGGGAAGCAAGGATACGCAGTATTTT. Its translation: CASKWIAGSKDTQYF.